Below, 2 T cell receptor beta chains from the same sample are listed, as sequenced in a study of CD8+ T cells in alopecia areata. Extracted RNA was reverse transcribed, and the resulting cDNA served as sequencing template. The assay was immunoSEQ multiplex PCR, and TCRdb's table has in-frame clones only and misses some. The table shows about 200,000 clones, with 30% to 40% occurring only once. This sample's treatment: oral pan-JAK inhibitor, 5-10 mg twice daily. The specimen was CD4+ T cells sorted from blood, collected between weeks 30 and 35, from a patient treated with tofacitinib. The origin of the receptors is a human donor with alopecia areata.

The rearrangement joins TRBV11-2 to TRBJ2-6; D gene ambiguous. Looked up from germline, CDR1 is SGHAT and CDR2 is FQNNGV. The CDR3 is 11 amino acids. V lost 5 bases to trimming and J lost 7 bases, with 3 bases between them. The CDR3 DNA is TGTGCCAGCAGCCCCGCCAACGTCCTGACTTTC. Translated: CASSPANVLTF.

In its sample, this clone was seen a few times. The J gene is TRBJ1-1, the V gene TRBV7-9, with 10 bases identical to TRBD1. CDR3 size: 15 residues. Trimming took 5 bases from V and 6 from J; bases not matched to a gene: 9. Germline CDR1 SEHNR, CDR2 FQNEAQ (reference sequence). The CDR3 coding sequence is TGTGCCAGCAGCCCGACCGGGACAGGGGCCCCTGAAGCTTTCTTT. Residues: CASSPTGTGAPEAFF.